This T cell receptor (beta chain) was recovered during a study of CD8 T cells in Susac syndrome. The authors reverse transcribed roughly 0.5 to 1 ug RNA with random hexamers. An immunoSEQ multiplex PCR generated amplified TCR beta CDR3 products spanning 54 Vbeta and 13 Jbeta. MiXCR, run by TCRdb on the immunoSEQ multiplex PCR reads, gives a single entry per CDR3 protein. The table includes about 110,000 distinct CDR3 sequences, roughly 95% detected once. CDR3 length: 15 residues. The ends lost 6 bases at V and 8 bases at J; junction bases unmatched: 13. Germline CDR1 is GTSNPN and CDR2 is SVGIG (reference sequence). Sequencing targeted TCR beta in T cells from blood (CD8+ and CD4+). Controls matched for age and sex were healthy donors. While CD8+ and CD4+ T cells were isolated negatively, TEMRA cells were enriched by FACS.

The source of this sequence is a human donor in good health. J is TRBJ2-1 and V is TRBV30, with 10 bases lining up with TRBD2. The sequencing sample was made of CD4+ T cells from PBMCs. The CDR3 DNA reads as TGTGCCTGCACCCTAGGAGCGGGGGGGCCCGATGAGCAGTTCTTC. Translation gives CACTLGAGGPDEQFF.